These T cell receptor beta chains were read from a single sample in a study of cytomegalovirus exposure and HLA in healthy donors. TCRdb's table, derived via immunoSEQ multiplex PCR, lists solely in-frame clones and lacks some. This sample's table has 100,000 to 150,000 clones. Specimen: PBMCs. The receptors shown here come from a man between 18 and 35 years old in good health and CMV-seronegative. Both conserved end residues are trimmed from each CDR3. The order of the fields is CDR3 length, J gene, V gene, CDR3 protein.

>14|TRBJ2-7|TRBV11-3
ASSRTGTSGSNEQY
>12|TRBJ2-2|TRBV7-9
ASSLLGSTGELF
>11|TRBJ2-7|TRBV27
ATSRDSRNEQY
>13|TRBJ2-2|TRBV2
ASSFGGALSGELF
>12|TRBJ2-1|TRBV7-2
ASSSWRVDNEQF
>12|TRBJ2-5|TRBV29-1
SVEGWLGQETQY
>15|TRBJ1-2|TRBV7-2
ASSLSGQGALGYGYT
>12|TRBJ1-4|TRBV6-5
ASRSQGTGEKLF
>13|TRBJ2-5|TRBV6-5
ASSFVASGEETQY
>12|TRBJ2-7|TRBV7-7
ASSLGVGAYEQY
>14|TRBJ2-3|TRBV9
ASSAQGGRGTDTQY
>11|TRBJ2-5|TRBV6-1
AKSPGRGETQY
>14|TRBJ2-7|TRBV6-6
ASSSQRLAELYEQY
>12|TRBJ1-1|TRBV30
AWSVLQGDPEAF
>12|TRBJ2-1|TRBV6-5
ASRPGLAYNEQF
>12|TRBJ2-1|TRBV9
ASSVTDRANEQF
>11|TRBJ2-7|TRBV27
ASSLSRQNEQY
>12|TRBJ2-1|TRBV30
AWSDGTGRDEQF
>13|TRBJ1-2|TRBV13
ASSLQVEGIGGYT
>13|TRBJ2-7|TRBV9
ASSRSGGVPYEQY
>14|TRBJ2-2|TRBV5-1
ASSLLTSLNTGELF
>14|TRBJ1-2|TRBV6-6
ASSWGDRGANYGYT
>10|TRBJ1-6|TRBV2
ASTANNSPLH
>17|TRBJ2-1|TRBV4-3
ASSQDAAGVQPGHNEQF
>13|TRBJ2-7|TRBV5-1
ASSLGGTVAYEQY
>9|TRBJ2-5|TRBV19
ASRTGETQY
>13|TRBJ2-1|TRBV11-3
ASSPGGSSYNEQF
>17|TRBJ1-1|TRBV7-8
ASSFHVGGSTGGNTEAF
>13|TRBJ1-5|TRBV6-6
ASSSSRGGNQPQH
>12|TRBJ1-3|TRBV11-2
ASSSQGTGNTIY
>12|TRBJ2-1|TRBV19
ASSIDPSGTEQF
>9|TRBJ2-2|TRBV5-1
ASGNTGELF
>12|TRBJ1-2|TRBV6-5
ASRPITGDYGYT
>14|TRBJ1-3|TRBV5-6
ASTLQGFPPGNTIY
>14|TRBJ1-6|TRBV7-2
ASSLGSEPYNSPLH
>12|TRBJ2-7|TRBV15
ATSRPGQTYEQY
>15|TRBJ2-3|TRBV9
ASSGLGGEVSPDTQY
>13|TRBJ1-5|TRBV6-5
ASSYGPNSNQPQH
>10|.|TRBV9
ASSVQGDEQY
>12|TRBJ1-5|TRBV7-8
ASSSGTGGWPQH
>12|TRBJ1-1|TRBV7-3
ASSPMGQVTEAF
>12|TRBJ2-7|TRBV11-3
ASSIPGQRYEQY
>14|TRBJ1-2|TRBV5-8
ASSLGTISRVYGYT
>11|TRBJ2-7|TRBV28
ASRPGGSYEQY
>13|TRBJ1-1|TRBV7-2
ASSLASQGTTEAF
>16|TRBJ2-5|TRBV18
ASSPLPHTSGTQETQY
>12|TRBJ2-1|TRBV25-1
ASSWTPPNNEQF
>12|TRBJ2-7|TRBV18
ASSPGTGPYEQY
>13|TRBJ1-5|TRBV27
ASRKGQGGNQPQH
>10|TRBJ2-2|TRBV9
ASSVAAGELF
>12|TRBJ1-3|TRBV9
ASSVQGREATIY
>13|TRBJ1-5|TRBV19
ASSMVRGVNQPQH